The 9 T cell receptor beta chains given below trace back to one sample, sequenced in a study of PD-L1 blockade in urothelial cancer. Libraries were prepared by immunoSEQ multiplex PCR; TCRdb keeps only in-frame clonotypes and omits some of them. The repertoire includes fewer than 40,000 clones, 80% to 95% of them detected once, and more than 6.5% sits in the top ten. This sample comprised PBMCs, obtained around atezolizumab (anti-PD-L1) treatment. These receptors were collected from a man aged 70-80 years with urothelial cancer.

The J gene is TRBJ1-4, the V gene TRBV10-3; 9 bases match TRBD1. The germline CDR1 and CDR2 sequences are ENHRY and SYGVKD. V lost 7 bases, J lost 8 bases, and 11 bases stayed unmatched. This CDR3 region has 15 residues. The CDR3 sequence is CAITTTGTGYEKLFF. The CDR3, as DNA: TGTGCCATCACCACCACCGGGACAGGGTACGAAAAACTGTTTTTT.

This sequence joins TRBV5-1 and TRBJ2-1; 9 bases are a match to TRBD2. The germline V gene encodes CDR1 SGHRS and CDR2 YFSETQ. This CDR3 comprises 15 residues. V lost 3 bases and J lost 3; bases outside the gene matches: 4. CDR3 residues: CASSSGTSLYNEQFF. The CDR3 bases are TGCGCCAGCAGCTCCGGGACTAGCCTCTACAATGAGCAGTTCTTC.

This chain links TRBV6-5 with TRBJ2-7; D perhaps matches TRBD2 (5 bases). V dropped 0 bases and J dropped 6 bases, with 15 bases sitting between them. Germline lookup yields CDR1 MNHEY and CDR2 SVGAGI. This CDR3 has 15 residues. The CDR3: CASSYSRGNRVEQYF. The CDR3 DNA follows: TGTGCCAGCAGTTACTCCCGGGGAAATAGGGTCGAGCAGTACTTC.

The V call is TRBV28, the J call TRBJ1-2; unclear D gene. The V gene lost 6 bases and the J gene lost 11 bases, with 13 bases spanning the gap. Germline V lookup: CDR1 MDHEN, CDR2 SYDVKM. The CDR3 extends over 11 amino acids. The CDR3 loop is CASREELGYTF. The CDR3 DNA is TGTGCCAGCAGGGAGGAGCTGGGGTACACCTTC.

This chain connects TRBV5-1 to TRBJ2-1, with 11 nucleotides matching TRBD2. The CDR3 totals 15 residues. J lost 4 bases, V lost 7 bases, and 7 bases had no gene match. Germline V gene lookup returns CDR1 SGHRS and CDR2 YFSETQ. The CDR3 bases are TGCGCCAGCTCCATAGCGGGAGGGGTTTACAATGAGCAGTTCTTC. Residues: CASSIAGGVYNEQFF.

The chain joins TRBV5-6 to TRBJ2-7, with 7 positions matching TRBD1. The V gene end was trimmed by 7 bases and the J gene end by 2 bases; junction bases not matched to a gene: 9. Germline V gene sequence: CDR1 SGHDT, CDR2 YYEEEE. This CDR3 has 14 amino acids. Here the CDR3 DNA reads TGTGCCAGCGATAGGACAGGCGTAACCTACGAGCAGTACTTC. Translating gives CASDRTGVTYEQYF.

The rearrangement joins TRBV6-5 to TRBJ1-4; unclear D gene. Deletions cut 0 bases from V and 2 bases from J, with 10 bases between. CDR3 length: 16 amino acids. Germline V gene lookup returns CDR1 MNHEY and CDR2 SVGAGI. The CDR3 sequence is CASSYSTGSTNEKLFF. The CDR3 DNA sequence: TGTGCCAGCAGTTACTCGACGGGGAGCACTAATGAAAAACTGTTTTTT.

The rearrangement joins TRBV7-2 to TRBJ2-1; D call uncertain. The CDR3 sequence is 15 residues long. Germline V gives CDR1 SGHTA, CDR2 FQGNSA. Trimming pared 1 base from V and 3 bases from J, leaving 10 bases between. This CDR3 reads CASSLGWANYNEQFF. CDR3 coding DNA: TGTGCCAGCAGCTTAGGGTGGGCCAACTACAATGAGCAGTTCTTC.

The chain uses TRBV6-1 and TRBJ1-1; 12 bases are a match to TRBD1. J was trimmed by 10 bases and V by 6 bases; bases with no gene match: 6. Germline V gene sequence: CDR1 MNHNS, CDR2 SASEGT. The CDR3 consists of 13 residues. The CDR3 loop is CASRDRDRGLAFF. The CDR3 DNA sequence: TGTGCCAGCAGGGACCGGGACAGGGGGCTAGCTTTCTTT.